This T cell receptor (beta chain) was retrieved from a study of OX40 agonist ivuxolimab in advanced cancers. Some clones are missing from TCRdb's copy, which holds only in-frame ones; the method was immunoSEQ multiplex PCR. Among about 16,000 clones listed, around 90% were seen once. This TCR derives from an adult with an advanced solid tumor such as melanoma, head and neck, liver or kidney cancer. Sample: CD4+ or CD8+ T cells sorted from blood, taken in a trial of the OX40 agonist ivuxolimab.

The CDR3 reads CASRDGQGMNEQYF. Written as DNA, the CDR3 is TGTGCCAGCAGAGACGGACAGGGTATGAACGAGCAGTACTTC. This chain uses TRBV6-9 with TRBJ2-7, with 8 nucleotides matching TRBD1. The CDR3 spans 14 residues. Per the germline V gene, CDR1 is MNHGY and CDR2 is SVAAGI. V trimming: 6 bases; J trimming: 5 bases; junction bases outside the gene matches: 9.